The 19 T cell receptor beta chains listed next were all sequenced from one sample in a study of T cells in Graves' hyperthyroidism and ophthalmopathy. RNA transcripts provided the source from which TCR beta CDR3 regions were amplified. A first-round RT-PCR of the TCR CDR3 used the HTBI primer set. TCRdb redid the calling of the multiplex PCR reads with MiXCR, one entry per CDR3 protein. The sample records under 350,000 distinct CDR3 sequences, roughly a fifth being singletons. The sequencing input was blood. The receptors were sampled from a woman aged 45-60 years with Graves' hyperthyroidism.

The table lists this clonotype with many counts. The chain couples TRBV6-1 to TRBJ2-7; the D gene is possibly TRBD2 (6 bases). Per germline, CDR1 MNHNS and CDR2 SASEGT. The CDR3 extends over 14 amino acids. V was clipped by 5 bases and J by 2 bases, with 13 bases between them. The CDR3 bases are TGTGCCAGCAGTAAGGAGGGCAGAACCTACGAGCAGTACTTC. Translation: CASSKEGRTYEQYF.

In this sample, this clonotype turned up once. The rearrangement links TRBV7-9 to TRBJ2-2, with D possibly being TRBD1 or TRBD2 (5 bases each). CDR3 length: 15 residues. Germline loops: CDR1 SEHNR, CDR2 FQNEAQ (reference sequence). V was cut by 3 bases and J by 2 bases, with 10 bases left in between. CDR3 DNA: TGTGCCAGCAGCTTTGGGGGAGACAACACCGGGGAGCTGTTTTTT. It is translated as CASSFGGDNTGELFF.

This clonotype was detected many times. The J gene is TRBJ2-7, the V gene TRBV28, with D perhaps TRBD1 (6 bases). Germline-derived CDR1 and CDR2 are MDHEN and SYDVKM. V was trimmed by 6 bases and J by 2 bases, leaving 14 bases between them. The CDR3 has 14 amino acids. This CDR3 reads CASRPTGIPYEQYF. In DNA, the CDR3 is TGTGCCAGCAGGCCCACAGGGATCCCCTACGAGCAGTACTTC.

This clonotype has a count of ten or more. This chain connects TRBV27 to TRBJ2-7, with D perhaps given as TRBD1 or TRBD2 (7 bases each). The germline V gene encodes CDR1 MNHEY and CDR2 SMNVEV (reference sequence). Trimming removed 6 bases from V and 3 bases from J, with 21 bases in between. This CDR3 is 16 amino acids long. The CDR3 is CASRQPTGSGVYEQYF. The CDR3 DNA sequence: TGTGCCAGCAGACAACCGACAGGGAGCGGGGTCTACGAGCAGTACTTC.

The chain recombines TRBV28 with TRBJ1-1; 8 bases are a match to TRBD1. The length of the CDR3 is 16 residues. With 5 bases clipped from V and 0 bases from J, the junction kept 8 bases outside the gene matches. Germline lookup yields CDR1 MDHEN and CDR2 SYDVKM. In nucleotides, the CDR3 is TGTGCCAGCAGTCTCGGGACAGGCCTCATGAACACTGAAGCTTTCTTT. This gives the protein CASSLGTGLMNTEAFF.

V usage is TRBV20-1 and J usage is TRBJ2-4; perhaps TRBD1 as D (6 bases). The CDR3 totals 15 residues. Germline V CDR1 and CDR2: DFQATT, SNEGSKA (reference sequence). V was pared by 0 bases and J by 6 bases, with 15 bases between. In DNA, the CDR3 is TGCAGTGCTAGAGATCTCGGGACAATAGGAAACATTCAGTACTTC. Encoded protein: CSARDLGTIGNIQYF.

Concerning this clonotype: A clone one base away is much larger, so this may be a read error. The chain employs TRBV18 and TRBJ2-1; maybe TRBD1 (5 bases). The CDR3 totals 16 residues. Germline V CDR1 and CDR2: KGHSH, LQKENI. The germline V and J ends were trimmed by 5 bases and 4 bases, with 18 bases remaining between them. For the CDR3, the DNA is TGTGCCAGCTCATCTTCACGGGTCAGGGTGTACAATGAGCAGTTCTTC. This translates into CASSSSRVRVYNEQFF.

This clonotype occurred many times. This chain uses TRBV28 with TRBJ2-1; D not certain. The V end lost 5 bases, the J end lost 6 bases, and 11 bases lay between the germline ends. CDR1 MDHEN and CDR2 SYDVKM come from the germline V gene. The CDR3 sequence is 13 residues long. Written as DNA, the CDR3 is TGTGCCAGCAGTCCTCGGCTTACCAATGAGCAGTTCTTC. Translated, it gives CASSPRLTNEQFF.

This clonotype was seen a few times. V is TRBV24-1 and J is TRBJ2-2; TRBD1 aligns across 7 bases. Unmatched junction bases numbered 3, after V lost 6 bases and J lost 3 bases. CDR3 size: 14 residues. Germline V gene sequence: CDR1 KGHDR, CDR2 SFDVKD. CDR3 residues: CATSTGVYTGELFF. In DNA, the CDR3 is TGTGCCACCAGTACAGGGGTCTACACCGGGGAGCTGTTTTTT.

In this sample, this clonotype turned up many times. J is TRBJ2-7 and V is TRBV6-5, with D perhaps matching TRBD1 or TRBD2 (5 bases each). The length of the CDR3 is 16 residues. Germline V lookup: CDR1 MNHEY, CDR2 SVGAGI. Trimming removed 2 bases from V and 4 bases from J, with 18 bases in between. The CDR3 coding sequence is TGTGCCAGCAGTTACGGGGGACCTTTCAGAGGGTACGAGCAGTACTTC. This sequence encodes CASSYGGPFRGYEQYF.

This clonotype was picked up many times. The V gene is TRBV28, the J gene TRBJ2-7; D unclear. V was pared by 8 bases and J by 0 bases, with 14 bases between. This CDR3 contains 14 residues. CDR1 and CDR2 from the germline V gene are MDHEN and SYDVKM. The chain's CDR3 is CASRTAISSYEQYF. Here the CDR3 DNA reads TGTGCCAGCCGAACAGCAATTAGCTCCTACGAGCAGTACTTC. The full variable domain, with the rest looked up from reference TRBV28 and TRBJ2-7, is DVKVTQSSRYLVKRTGEKVFLECVQDMDHENMFWYRQDPGLGLRLIYFSYDVKMKEKGDIPEGYSVSREKKERFSLILESASTNQTSMYLCASRTAISSYEQYFGPGTRLTVT.

This clonotype appeared many times. The rearrangement links TRBV5-1 to TRBJ1-1; TRBD1 agrees at 9 bases. In germline, CDR1 is SGHRS, CDR2 YFSETQ. Unmatched junction bases numbered 5, after V lost 0 bases and J lost 5 bases. The CDR3 totals 15 residues. CDR3 nucleotide sequence: TGCGCCAGCAGCTTGGGGACAGGGGCAGGGACTGAAGCTTTCTTT. This codes for CASSLGTGAGTEAFF.

This clonotype has at least ten counts. The CDR3 loop reads CASSQDIRVGTDTQYF. CDR3 in DNA: TGTGCCAGCAGCCAAGATATTCGCGTTGGAACAGATACGCAGTATTTT. The V call is TRBV3-1, the J call TRBJ2-3; no clear D gene. Between the trimmed V and J ends, which lost 0 bases and 3 bases, there was a span of 13 bases. The germline gives CDR1 LGHDT, CDR2 YNNKEL (reference sequence). CDR3 length equals 16 residues.

The CDR3 DNA reads as TGTGCCAGCAGCCCCCGACCCGGACAGTTGGCAGAGACCCAGTACTTC. Residues: CASSPRPGQLAETQYF. The chain joins TRBV7-9 to TRBJ2-5, with D tentatively TRBD1 (6 bases). Germline CDR1 SEHNR, CDR2 FQNEAQ (reference sequence). CDR3 size: 16 residues. The V gene lost 5 bases and the J gene lost 4 bases, with 20 bases spanning the gap.

The chain uses TRBV6-1 and TRBJ1-1; D ambiguous. The CDR3 covers 12 residues. V was trimmed by 7 bases and J by 6 bases, leaving 12 bases between them. Germline loops: CDR1 MNHNS, CDR2 SASEGT. CDR3 sequence reads: CASTLAGAEAFF. CDR3 nucleotides: TGTGCCAGCACCCTTGCAGGCGCTGAAGCTTTCTTT.

This clonotype has a count of ten or more. The V and J genes are TRBV12-3 or TRBV12-4 and TRBJ2-3; D uncertain. V dropped 8 bases and J dropped 6 bases, with 15 bases sitting between them. This CDR3 is built from 13 residues. The CDR3: CASRRPGNDTQYF. As DNA, the CDR3 is TGTGCCAGCCGTCGTCCTGGCAACGATACGCAGTATTTT.

This clonotype was recorded once. V and J are TRBV12-3 or TRBV12-4 and TRBJ1-1, with D perhaps matching TRBD1 (6 bases). Trimming pared 6 bases from V and 1 base from J, leaving 15 bases between. CDR3 length: 15 residues. The CDR3 sequence is CASRRNRDKNTEAFF. CDR3 nucleotides: TGTGCCAGCAGAAGGAACAGGGACAAGAACACTGAAGCTTTCTTT.

This clonotype was observed at least ten times. This chain joins TRBV15 and TRBJ1-4; TRBD1 might be the D (6 bases). The CDR3 spans 13 residues. CDR1 and CDR2 (germline): LNHNV, YYDKDF (reference sequence). V shed 3 bases and J shed 8 bases, with 10 bases lying between them. Here the CDR3 reads CATSREDREKLFF. CDR3 coding DNA: TGTGCCACCAGCAGGGAAGACAGGGAAAAACTGTTTTTT.

This clonotype has at least ten counts. This rearrangement joins TRBV30 to TRBJ1-2; D not certain. V lost 0 bases to trimming and J lost 4 bases, with 9 bases between them. The CDR3 spans 13 residues. Germline CDR1 GTSNPN, CDR2 SVGIG (reference sequence). The CDR3 sequence: CAWSVRVPYGYTF. CDR3 nucleotides: TGTGCCTGGAGTGTACGGGTCCCCTATGGCTACACCTTC.